These 8 T cell receptor beta chains were sequenced from one sample in a study of blood T cells in healthy people across ages. A second PCR of about 7 to 12 cycles used a sample-barcoded 5' primer and a J-beta primer mix. TCRdb analysed the 5' RACE reads with MiXCR anew, one entry per CDR3 protein. In the table there are hundreds of thousands of distinct CDR3 sequences, about 30% of which are singletons. Sequenced: blood. The source is a woman of 80 years or more in good health.

The J gene is TRBJ2-7, the V gene TRBV6-5, with 8 bases that match TRBD1. Germline-derived CDR1 and CDR2 are MNHEY and SVGAGI. The CDR3 is 15 residues long. Germline trimming cut 2 bases from V and 2 bases from J; bases unmatched to any gene: 5. CDR3 in amino acids: CASSYRGQGAYEQYF. The CDR3 region has the DNA TGTGCCAGCAGTTACCGAGGACAGGGAGCCTACGAGCAGTACTTC.

This rearrangement joins TRBV4-2 to TRBJ2-3; the D gene could be TRBD1 or TRBD2 (6 bases each). Per the germline V gene, CDR1 is LGHNA and CDR2 is YNFKEQ. Trimming pared 1 base from V and 2 bases from J, leaving 13 bases between. The CDR3 contains 16 residues. The CDR3 nucleotides read TGTGCCAGCAGCCAAGTAGGGGGGACTGTCACAGATACGCAGTATTTT. Amino acids: CASSQVGGTVTDTQYF.

This clonotype was observed many times. This sequence joins TRBV7-2 and TRBJ2-7, with 9 positions matching TRBD1. The CDR3 runs 18 residues. The germline gives CDR1 SGHTA, CDR2 FQGNSA. J was trimmed by 0 bases and V by 0 bases; bases with no gene match: 9. CDR3 sequence reads: CASSLARIGTGSSYEQYF. Here the CDR3 DNA reads TGTGCCAGCAGCTTAGCCCGCATAGGGACAGGGAGCTCCTACGAGCAGTACTTC.

This clonotype was picked up many times. The CDR3 DNA is TGTGCCAGCAGTTTAGCGCTCAGGGGGCCGTATGGCTACACCTTC. Translated: CASSLALRGPYGYTF. The J gene is TRBJ1-2, the V gene TRBV12-3 or TRBV12-4, with 8 positions matching TRBD1. The CDR3 runs 15 residues. J gave up 5 bases and V 0 bases, and 5 bases lay outside the gene matches.

This clonotype was recorded at least ten times. This chain connects TRBV13 to TRBJ2-5; TRBD1 might be the D (5 bases). This CDR3 spans 14 amino acids. Germline-derived CDR1 and CDR2 are PRHDT and FYEKMQ (reference sequence). The V end was cut by 5 bases, the J end by 2 bases, with 12 bases between. CDR3: CASSVGRLQETQYF. In nucleotides, the CDR3 is TGTGCCAGCAGCGTGGGGCGGTTACAAGAGACCCAGTACTTC.

V and J are TRBV6-5 and TRBJ1-5, with a tentative D call TRBD1 (5 bases). V lost 2 bases to trimming and J lost 6 bases, with 17 bases between them. The germline V gene encodes CDR1 MNHEY and CDR2 SVGAGI. This CDR3 has 16 residues. This CDR3 reads CASSYGPRGGGQPQHF. CDR3 nucleotides: TGTGCCAGCAGTTACGGCCCTCGGGGGGGAGGTCAGCCCCAGCATTTT.

This clonotype occurred a few times. The rearrangement links TRBV28 to TRBJ2-3; D is ambiguous. Germline V gene lookup returns CDR1 MDHEN and CDR2 SYDVKM. CDR3 length equals 15 residues. V was pared by 6 bases and J by 1 base, with 14 bases between. The CDR3 DNA reads as TGTGCCAGCAGAGGGCCGGCCTTTCGCACAGATACGCAGTATTTT. It translates to CASRGPAFRTDTQYF.

This clonotype was seen at least ten times. This rearrangement joins TRBV12-3 or TRBV12-4 to TRBJ2-3, with TRBD1 as a possible D gene (6 bases). Between the trimmed V and J ends, which lost 7 bases and 0 bases, there was a span of 11 bases. The CDR3 extends over 14 amino acids. The CDR3 sequence: CASNRAPSTDTQYF. In DNA form, the CDR3 reads TGTGCCAGCAACAGGGCCCCAAGCACAGATACGCAGTATTTT.